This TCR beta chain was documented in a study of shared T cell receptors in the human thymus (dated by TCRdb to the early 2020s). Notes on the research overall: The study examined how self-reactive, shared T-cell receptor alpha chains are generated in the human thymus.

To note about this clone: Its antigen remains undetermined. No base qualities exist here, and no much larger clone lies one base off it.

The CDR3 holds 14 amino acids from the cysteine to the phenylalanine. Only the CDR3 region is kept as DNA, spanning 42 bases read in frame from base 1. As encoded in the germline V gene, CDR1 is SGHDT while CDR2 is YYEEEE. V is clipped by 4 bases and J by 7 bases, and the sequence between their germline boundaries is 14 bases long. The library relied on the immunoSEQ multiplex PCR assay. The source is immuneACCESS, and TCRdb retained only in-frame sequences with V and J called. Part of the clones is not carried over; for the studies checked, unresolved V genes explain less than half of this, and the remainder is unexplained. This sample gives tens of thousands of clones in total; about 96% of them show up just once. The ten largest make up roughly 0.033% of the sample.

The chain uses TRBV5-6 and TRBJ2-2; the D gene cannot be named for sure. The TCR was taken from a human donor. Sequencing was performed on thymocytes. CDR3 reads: CASSRFMGVGELFF. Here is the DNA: TGTGCCAGCAGCCGTTTCATGGGTGTCGGGGAGCTGTTTTTT.